This passage covers 32 T cell receptor beta chains from one sample sequenced in a study of blood T cells in healthy people across ages. Primers used in a second PCR of about 7 to 11 cycles were a sample-barcoded 5' primer and a J-beta primer mix. MiXCR, run by TCRdb on the 5' RACE reads, gives a single entry per CDR3 protein. Among under 1,000,000 distinct CDR3 sequences, 30% to 45% were seen once, and the ten largest hold about an eighth. Sequencing was performed on blood. The receptor source for this set is a man aged 18 to 30 in good health.

This clonotype showed up just a few times. This chain joins TRBV5-1 and TRBJ2-3; the D is unclear. Germline V gene sequence: CDR1 SGHRS, CDR2 YFSETQ. The CDR3 is 17 residues long. The germline V and J ends were trimmed by 4 bases and 0 bases, with 18 bases remaining between them. The CDR3 nucleotides are TGCGCCAGCAGCCCGATCCCCTCTAGGGTTAGCACAGATACGCAGTATTTT. It specifies CASSPIPSRVSTDTQYF. The entire variable domain, with the rest obtained from reference TRBV5-1 and TRBJ2-3, is as follows: KAGVTQTPRYLIKTRGQQVTLSCSPISGHRSVSWYQQTPGQGLQFLFEYFSETQRNKGNFPGRFSGRQFSNSRSEMNVSTLELGDSALYLCASSPIPSRVSTDTQYFGPGTRLTVL.

V usage is TRBV5-6 and J usage is TRBJ1-4, with no clear D. CDR1 is SGHDT, CDR2 YYEEEE, per germline. CDR3 length equals 13 residues. V was cut by 4 bases and J by 7 bases, with 11 bases left in between. The CDR3 loop is CASSDGRGEKLFF. The DNA of the CDR3 is TGTGCCAGCAGCGACGGACGAGGTGAAAAACTGTTTTTT. Full variable domain (missing parts from reference TRBV5-6 and TRBJ1-4): DAGVTQSPTHLIKTRGQQVTLRCSPKSGHDTVSWYQQALGQGPQFIFQYYEEEERQRGNFPDRFSGHQFPNYSSELNVNALLLGDSALYLCASSDGRGEKLFFGSGTQLSVL.

A note on this clonotype: A much larger clone lies one base from this, so it may be a read error. The gene calls are TRBV6-6 and TRBJ2-5, with TRBD2 matching 9 bases. The CDR3 consists of 14 residues. Germline values: CDR1 MNHNY, CDR2 SVGAGI (reference sequence). V dropped 4 bases and J dropped 11; count of bases not matched to a gene: 11. For the CDR3, the DNA is TGTGCCAGCAGTTCGACTCGGACTAGCGATGAGCAGTACTTC. Translated: CASSSTRTSDEQYF.

The J gene is TRBJ2-3, the V gene TRBV4-2; 9 positions agree with TRBD2. V lost 3 bases and J lost 3; bases outside the gene matches: 13. CDR1 is LGHNA and CDR2 is YNFKEQ in the germline V gene. CDR3 length: 18 residues. The CDR3, as DNA: TGTGCCAGCAGCCAGGTCTCCGGTGGCGGGGGGGGGACAGATACGCAGTATTTT. This encodes CASSQVSGGGGGTDTQYF.

This clonotype has only a few counts. The V gene is TRBV29-1, the J gene TRBJ2-5, with D tentatively TRBD1 (5 bases). Deletions cut 4 bases from V and 2 bases from J, with 11 bases between. The germline V gene encodes CDR1 SQVTM and CDR2 ANQGSEA. The CDR3 has 13 residues. CDR3 DNA: TGCAGCGTTGCAAGACAGCCTCAAGAGACCCAGTACTTC. Residues: CSVARQPQETQYF. Complete variable domain (other parts from reference TRBV29-1 and TRBJ2-5): SAVISQKPSRDICQRGTSLTIQCQVDSQVTMMFWYRQQPGQSLTLIATANQGSEATYESGFVIDKFPISRPNLTFSTLTVSNMSPEDSSIYLCSVARQPQETQYFGPGTRLLVL.

This chain links TRBV20-1 with TRBJ1-3; a weak D match, TRBD1 (5 bases). The length of the CDR3 is 14 residues. With 0 bases removed from V and 6 bases from J, the gap between germline ends came to 12 bases. Germline V gives CDR1 DFQATT, CDR2 SNEGSKA (reference sequence). This CDR3 is CSARDPGLKNTIYF. Written as DNA, the CDR3 is TGCAGTGCTAGAGATCCGGGGCTGAAAAACACCATATATTTT.

The chain uses TRBV5-5 and TRBJ1-2; TRBD1 agrees at 7 bases. The CDR3 is made up of 14 amino acids. Germline-derived CDR1 and CDR2 are SGHKS and YYEKEE (reference sequence). J was trimmed by 4 bases and V by 8 bases; bases with no gene match: 11. CDR3 loop: CASSYRGEGYGYTF. As DNA, the CDR3 is TGTGCCAGTTCTTACAGGGGAGAGGGCTATGGCTACACCTTC. Full variable domain (outside the CDR3, taken from reference TRBV5-5 and TRBJ1-2): DAGVTQSPTHLIKTRGQQVTLRCSPISGHKSVSWYQQVLGQGPQFIFQYYEKEERGRGNFPDRFSARQFPNYSSELNVNALLLGDSALYLCASSYRGEGYGYTFGSGTRLTVV.

The CDR3 spells CASSPRGGLPEIEQYF. CDR3 DNA sequence: TGTGCCAGCTCACCGCGCGGAGGGCTCCCGGAGATCGAGCAGTACTTC. V and J are TRBV18 and TRBJ2-7; possibly TRBD2 for D (6 bases). Trimming shortened V by 3 bases and J by 6 bases, and 21 bases separated the two germline ends. The length of the CDR3 is 16 residues. Germline V gene data show CDR1 as KGHSH and CDR2 as LQKENI.

This chain connects TRBV15 to TRBJ2-3; 11 nucleotides agree with TRBD1. This CDR3 comprises 15 residues. After removal of 3 bases from V and 3 bases from J, the junction contained 2 bases not matched to a gene. The germline gives CDR1 LNHNV, CDR2 YYDKDF (reference sequence). The DNA for the CDR3 is TGTGCCACCAGCAGGGACAGGGGGCTTACAGATACGCAGTATTTT. It is translated as CATSRDRGLTDTQYF.

Comments on this clonotype: At one end the junction does not follow the germline gene, possibly because of a read error. The chain uses TRBV12-3 or TRBV12-4 and TRBJ1-5, with 10 bases identical to TRBD1. The CDR3 spans 14 residues. The CDR3 here is CTSSKTGGSETQHF. CDR3 nucleotides: TGTACCAGCAGTAAGACAGGGGGCTCTGAAACCCAGCATTTT.

This clonotype was detected a few times. V usage is TRBV6-2 or TRBV6-3 and J usage is TRBJ2-5; D is perhaps TRBD1 (5 bases). Germline lookup yields CDR1 MNHEY and CDR2 SVGEGT. Trimming pared 6 bases from V and 1 base from J, leaving 15 bases between. The CDR3 runs 15 residues. CDR3 in DNA: TGTGCCAGCAGCCCCAGGGTTCAAGCCCAAGAGACCCAGTACTTC. This codes for CASSPRVQAQETQYF.

The rearrangement uses TRBV12-3 or TRBV12-4 and TRBJ1-2, with D possibly matching TRBD1 (6 bases). Trimming cost V 7 bases and J 7 bases, with 16 bases left between them. This CDR3 contains 13 residues. CDR3 residues: CASTITGASGYTF. CDR3 sequence (DNA): TGTGCCAGCACAATCACGGGGGCCTCTGGCTACACCTTC.

Comments on this clonotype: The final CDR3 position lacks the conserved phenylalanine or tryptophan, pointing to a likely read error. The chain is built from TRBV12-3 or TRBV12-4 and TRBJ2-3; TRBD2 matches at 10 bases. Unmatched junction bases numbered 3, after V lost 6 bases and J lost 0 bases. The CDR3 has 15 amino acids. CDR3: CASSLGLASTDTQYS. CDR3 DNA sequence: TGTGCCAGCAGCCTGGGACTAGCGAGCACAGATACGCAGTATTCT.

The CDR3: CASSTLREAKNIQYF. As DNA, the CDR3 is TGTGCCAGCAGCACCCTTAGGGAGGCCAAAAACATTCAGTACTTC. The rearrangement joins TRBV28 to TRBJ2-4; possible D gene TRBD2, 5 bases. CDR1 MDHEN and CDR2 SYDVKM come from the germline V gene. V was pared by 6 bases and J by 1 base, with 13 bases between. The CDR3 has 15 amino acids. Full variable domain (missing parts from reference TRBV28 and TRBJ2-4): DVKVTQSSRYLVKRTGEKVFLECVQDMDHENMFWYRQDPGLGLRLIYFSYDVKMKEKGDIPEGYSVSREKKERFSLILESASTNQTSMYLCASSTLREAKNIQYFGAGTRLSVL.

Only a few counts were recorded for this clonotype. The rearrangement uses TRBV6-2 or TRBV6-3 and TRBJ2-5; a possible D gene is TRBD2 (5 bases). This CDR3 is built from 14 residues. Trimming removed 6 bases at V and 4 bases at J, with 15 bases between. The germline V gene encodes CDR1 MNHEY and CDR2 SVGEGT. This CDR3 reads CASRGADGRETQYF. The CDR3 region has the DNA TGTGCCAGCAGAGGAGCGGATGGGAGAGAGACCCAGTACTTC.

The rearrangement links TRBV12-3 or TRBV12-4 to TRBJ2-5; the match to TRBD2 covers 7 bases. V was pared by 4 bases and J by 11 bases, with 13 bases of the junction left unmatched. The CDR3 length is 14 residues. The CDR3 sequence is CASSWTSTGCEQYF. In nucleotides, the CDR3 is TGTGCCAGCAGTTGGACTAGTACGGGTTGTGAGCAGTACTTC.

The chain uses TRBV19 and TRBJ2-1, with 8 bases that match TRBD1. The germline V gene has CDR1 LNHDA and CDR2 SQIVND (reference sequence). Trimming removed 5 bases from V and 3 bases from J; junction bases left unmatched: 9. The CDR3 loop spans 16 amino acids. The CDR3 coding sequence is TGTGCCAGTAGTTTTGACAGGGGCGGGGACTACAATGAGCAGTTCTTC. This codes for CASSFDRGGDYNEQFF.

This clonotype was found a few times. The chain carries TRBV19 and TRBJ2-1; no firm D call. The CDR3 consists of 11 residues. The germline CDR1 and CDR2 sequences are LNHDA and SQIVND (reference sequence). V lost 3 bases, J lost 12 bases, and 9 bases lay in between. CDR3 protein: CASSIKSMQFF. As DNA, the CDR3 is TGTGCCAGTAGTATCAAGTCGATGCAGTTCTTC.

The chain employs TRBV28 and TRBJ1-1; no reliable D call. Germline V lookup: CDR1 MDHEN, CDR2 SYDVKM. The V gene lost 5 bases and the J gene lost 0 bases, with 16 bases spanning the gap. The CDR3 is 16 amino acids. The CDR3 DNA reads TGTGCCAGCAGTCCTGCTCGAAGTTTTATGAACACTGAAGCTTTCTTT. It encodes CASSPARSFMNTEAFF. The full variable domain, completed using reference TRBV28 and TRBJ1-1, is DVKVTQSSRYLVKRTGEKVFLECVQDMDHENMFWYRQDPGLGLRLIYFSYDVKMKEKGDIPEGYSVSREKKERFSLILESASTNQTSMYLCASSPARSFMNTEAFFGQGTRLTVV.

CDR3 amino acids: CASSVERLEETQYF. The CDR3, as DNA: TGTGCCAGCAGCGTAGAGAGACTTGAGGAGACCCAGTACTTC. J is TRBJ2-7 and V is TRBV7-2; D unclear. The DNA end lines up better with TRBJ2-5; the J call may be wrong. The germline V gene encodes CDR1 SGHTA and CDR2 FQGNSA. The CDR3 extends over 14 amino acids.

This clonotype was detected only once. The chain employs TRBV29-1 and TRBJ1-6; D is undetermined. The CDR3 contains 14 residues. Trimming removed 1 base from V and 10 bases from J, with 14 bases in between. The germline gives CDR1 SQVTM, CDR2 ANQGSEA. The CDR3 sequence is CSVEGSRVQSPLHF. The CDR3 nucleotides read TGCAGCGTTGAAGGATCAAGGGTGCAGTCACCCCTCCACTTT.

This clonotype was counted a few times. The gene calls are TRBV28 and TRBJ1-5; D unclear. CDR1 and CDR2 from the germline V gene are MDHEN and SYDVKM. Trimming shortened V by 6 bases and J by 4 bases, and 10 bases separated the two germline ends. There are 13 residues in the CDR3. CDR3 sequence: CASRNLQNQPQHF. The CDR3 DNA reads as TGTGCCAGCAGGAACCTACAGAATCAGCCCCAGCATTTT.

The chain has TRBV25-1 and TRBJ2-7; D is unresolved. V lost 7 bases to trimming and J lost 2 bases, with 12 bases between them. The CDR3 runs to 13 residues. Germline loops: CDR1 MGHDK, CDR2 SYGVNS. The CDR3 nucleotides read TGTGCCAGCACAGGACGGTTAACCTACGAGCAGTACTTC. Protein: CASTGRLTYEQYF.

This clonotype was counted at least ten times. The rearrangement uses TRBV20-1 and TRBJ2-3; the match to TRBD2 covers 11 bases. J lost 2 bases, V lost 4 bases, and 8 bases had no gene match. The CDR3 contains 16 residues. Looked up from germline, CDR1 is DFQATT and CDR2 is SNEGSKA (reference sequence). CDR3 loop: CSATDRLAGPTDTQYF. CDR3 coding DNA: TGCAGTGCTACCGATAGACTAGCGGGACCCACAGATACGCAGTATTTT.

This clonotype has just a few counts. The chain has TRBV5-1 and TRBJ2-3; D might be TRBD1 or TRBD2, each matching 5 bases. This CDR3 spans 15 amino acids. Trimming removed 0 bases at V and 3 bases at J, with 11 bases between. The germline V gene encodes CDR1 SGHRS and CDR2 YFSETQ. CDR3 sequence reads: CASSLVGEPTDTQYF. CDR3 nucleotide sequence: TGCGCCAGCAGCTTGGTGGGGGAGCCGACAGATACGCAGTATTTT.

V and J are TRBV20-1 and TRBJ1-2; TRBD1 might be the D (6 bases). Germline loops: CDR1 DFQATT, CDR2 SNEGSKA (reference sequence). This CDR3 is built from 14 residues. Trimming took off 0 bases at V and 8 bases at J, with 16 bases between the two ends. CDR3 loop: CSARDGQGLTGYTF. The CDR3 DNA sequence: TGCAGTGCTAGAGATGGGCAGGGGCTGACGGGCTACACCTTC.

This clonotype was detected only a few times. This rearrangement joins TRBV6-2 or TRBV6-3 to TRBJ2-5; D gene uncertain. The CDR3 is 14 amino acids. Germline-derived CDR1 and CDR2 are MNHEY and SVGEGT. Deletions cut 6 bases from V and 0 bases from J, with 11 bases between. The CDR3 sequence is CASRDVIHQETQYF. The CDR3 DNA reads as TGTGCCAGCAGGGATGTGATCCACCAAGAGACCCAGTACTTC.

The table lists this clonotype with many counts. The rearrangement joins TRBV5-5 to TRBJ1-1; D is undetermined. Per germline, CDR1 SGHKS and CDR2 YYEKEE (reference sequence). Trimming removed 2 bases from V and 1 base from J, with 12 bases in between. This CDR3 has 15 residues. Here the CDR3 DNA reads TGTGCCAGCAGCTTCGACGGCAGGACGAACACTGAAGCTTTCTTT. Residues: CASSFDGRTNTEAFF.

V gene TRBV27 combines with J gene TRBJ2-5; 8 bases are shared with TRBD1. J was trimmed by 1 base and V by 8 bases; bases with no gene match: 3. The CDR3 spans 13 residues. The germline V gene encodes CDR1 MNHEY and CDR2 SMNVEV (reference sequence). The CDR3: CASGGQAQETQYF. CDR3 in DNA: TGTGCCAGCGGGGGACAGGCCCAAGAGACCCAGTACTTC.

There are a few counts of this clonotype. The chain joins TRBV4-3 to TRBJ1-2; weak D call: TRBD1 (5 bases). The CDR3 consists of 16 residues. Germline CDR1 LGHNA, CDR2 YSLEER. V was pared by 0 bases and J by 4 bases, with 15 bases between. The CDR3 region has the DNA TGCGCCAGCAGCCAAGATCCCCTGACAGCAGTCTATGGCTACACCTTC. Protein sequence: CASSQDPLTAVYGYTF.

For this clonotype: The junction and the germline gene differ at one end; a read error may be behind it. The CDR3 spells CASRPGTQGLNSPPHF. CDR3 DNA sequence: TGTGCCAGCAGACCAGGGACACAGGGTTTGAATTCACCCCCCCACTTT. The rearrangement links TRBV28 to TRBJ1-6; tentative D call: TRBD1 (6 bases). The CDR3 extends over 16 amino acids. Germline V gene data show CDR1 as MDHEN and CDR2 as SYDVKM. The complete variable domain, with remaining parts taken from reference TRBV28 and TRBJ1-6, reads DVKVTQSSRYLVKRTGEKVFLECVQDMDHENMFWYRQDPGLGLRLIYFSYDVKMKEKGDIPEGYSVSREKKERFSLILESASTNQTSMYLCASRPGTQGLNSPPHFGNGTRLTVT.

This clonotype was picked up a small number of times. This chain uses TRBV11-2 with TRBJ2-5; D is possibly TRBD2 (6 bases). The CDR3 loop spans 14 amino acids. Germline CDR1 reads SGHAT; CDR2 reads FQNNGV. V lost 3 bases, J lost 4 bases, and 12 bases lay in between. The CDR3 spells CASSLEGTPETQYF. The CDR3 coding sequence is TGTGCCAGCAGCTTGGAAGGGACTCCAGAGACCCAGTACTTC.